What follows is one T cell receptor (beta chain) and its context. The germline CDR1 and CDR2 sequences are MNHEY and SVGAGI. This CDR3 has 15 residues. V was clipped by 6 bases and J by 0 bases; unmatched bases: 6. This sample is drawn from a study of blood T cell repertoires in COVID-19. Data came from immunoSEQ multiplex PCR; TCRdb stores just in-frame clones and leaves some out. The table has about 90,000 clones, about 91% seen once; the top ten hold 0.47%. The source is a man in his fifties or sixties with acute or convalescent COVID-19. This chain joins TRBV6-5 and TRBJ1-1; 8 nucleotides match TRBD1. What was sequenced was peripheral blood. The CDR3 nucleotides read TGTGCCAGCAGCTCCTGGACAGGGATGAACACTGAAGCTTTCTTT. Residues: CASSSWTGMNTEAFF.